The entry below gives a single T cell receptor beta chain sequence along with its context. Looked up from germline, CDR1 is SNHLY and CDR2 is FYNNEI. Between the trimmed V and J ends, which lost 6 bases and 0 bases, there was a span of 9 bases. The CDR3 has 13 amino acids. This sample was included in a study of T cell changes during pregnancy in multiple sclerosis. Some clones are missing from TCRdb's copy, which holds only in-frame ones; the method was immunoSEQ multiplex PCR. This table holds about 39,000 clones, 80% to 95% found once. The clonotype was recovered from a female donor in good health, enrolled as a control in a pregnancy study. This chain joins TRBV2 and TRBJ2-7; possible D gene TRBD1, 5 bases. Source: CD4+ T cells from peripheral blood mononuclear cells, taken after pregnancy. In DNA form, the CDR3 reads TGTGCCAGCAGCGACAGCCACTCCTACGAGCAGTACTTC. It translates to CASSDSHSYEQYF.